This is a list of T cell receptor beta chains from one sample in a study of early T cells in non-severe SARS-CoV-2 infection. MiXCR, run by TCRdb on the 5' RACE reads, gives a single entry per CDR3 protein. The profile shows fewer than 85,000 distinct CDR3 sequences, 12% of them singletons. The sequenced material came from whole blood. These receptors were taken from an adult who was a healthcare worker with PCR-confirmed SARS-CoV-2 infection or an uninfected control (not recorded which). The CDR3 runs from the conserved cysteine through the conserved F or W. The D gene is left open where the match is weak. A row's size may be missing; if present it is once, few, many or a size class.

CAISSQGRDTEAFF	TGTGCCATCAGTTCACAGGGGCGAGACACTGAAGCTTTCTTT	14	TRBJ1-1	TRBD1	-	TRBV10-3
CASSLGGNPETQYF	TGTGCCAGCAGCTTAGGCGGGAACCCAGAGACCCAGTACTTC	14	TRBJ2-5	-	-	TRBV7-9
CASSRGGSDEQYF	TGTGCCAGCAGTAGGGGAGGATCGGACGAGCAGTACTTC	13	TRBJ2-7	-	-	TRBV25-1
CSALENGGNYEQYF	TGCAGTGCCCTGGAAAACGGGGGGAACTACGAGCAGTACTTC	14	TRBJ2-7	TRBD2	few	TRBV20-1
CASSLEPQHRATNEKLFF	TGTGCCAGCAGCTTAGAACCCCAACACCGGGCAACTAATGAAAAACTGTTTTTT	18	TRBJ1-4	-	-	TRBV11-2
CAWKRLAGGQETQYF	TGTGCCTGGAAACGACTAGCGGGAGGGCAAGAGACCCAGTACTTC	15	TRBJ2-5	TRBD2	-	TRBV30
CASSLGGAPTGELFF	TGTGCCAGCAGCCTCGGAGGAGCGCCCACCGGGGAGCTGTTTTTT	15	TRBJ2-2	-	many	TRBV7-9
CASRRELDSNIQYF	TGTGCCAGCAGAAGGGAACTGGACAGCAACATTCAGTACTTC	14	TRBJ2-4	-	-	TRBV6-4
CASTPKGLAKNIQYF	TGTGCCAGCACCCCGAAGGGGCTAGCCAAAAACATTCAGTACTTC	15	TRBJ2-4	-	many	TRBV28
CSARAPGLAGFNEQYF	TGCAGTGCTAGGGCCCCGGGACTAGCGGGGTTCAACGAGCAGTACTTC	16	TRBJ2-7	TRBD2	many	TRBV20-1
CSAPRGAGALNEQFF	TGCAGTGCTCCCCGAGGCGCGGGGGCCCTTAATGAGCAGTTCTTC	15	TRBJ2-1	-	few	TRBV20-1
CASSLGGLYNEQFF	TGTGCCAGCAGCTTAGGGGGACTTTACAATGAGCAGTTCTTC	14	TRBJ2-1	-	few	TRBV11-3
CASSPQEVTEAFF	TGTGCCAGCAGTCCTCAGGAGGTGACTGAAGCTTTCTTT	13	TRBJ1-1	-	-	TRBV12-3/TRBV12-4
CASRSSGARYGYTF	TGTGCCAGTAGATCCTCGGGGGCACGCTATGGCTACACCTTC	14	TRBJ1-2	-	-	TRBV19
CASSGGPRGTNTGELFF	TGTGCCAGCAGTGGGGGGCCCAGGGGAACGAACACCGGGGAGCTGTTTTTT	17	TRBJ2-2	-	many	TRBV2
CASSLTAATLYGYTF	TGTGCCAGCAGCTTAACGGCAGCTACCCTCTATGGCTACACCTTC	15	TRBJ1-2	-	many	TRBV7-3
CASSLLAGGGTQYF	TGTGCCAGCAGTTTGCTAGCGGGAGGGGGTACGCAGTATTTT	14	TRBJ2-3	TRBD2	-	TRBV28
CASSFTNSYEQYF	TGTGCCAGCAGTTTTACTAACTCCTACGAGCAGTACTTC	13	TRBJ2-7	-	few	TRBV12-3/TRBV12-4
CASSQVGRDNSYEQYF	TGTGCCAGCAGCCAAGTGGGGAGGGACAACTCCTACGAGCAGTACTTC	16	TRBJ2-7	-	-	TRBV3-1
CASSGFEGSNTEAFF	TGTGCCAGCAGTGGTTTCGAGGGTTCGAACACTGAAGCTTTCTTT	15	TRBJ1-1	-	-	TRBV2
CASSPDRGGETQYF	TGTGCCAGCAGCCCTGACAGGGGAGGAGAGACCCAGTACTTC	14	TRBJ2-5	TRBD1	-	TRBV11-3
CATLRTRREGNEQFF	TGTGCCACCCTTAGGACTAGGCGGGAGGGCAATGAGCAGTTCTTC	15	TRBJ2-1	TRBD2	-	TRBV6-2/TRBV6-3
CASTRGPGQGNQPQHF	TGTGCCAGCACACGGGGCCCGGGGCAGGGCAATCAGCCCCAGCATTTT	16	TRBJ1-5	-	-	TRBV12-3/TRBV12-4
CATPPEAGSAGELFF	TGTGCCACCCCCCCGGAGGCGGGAAGTGCCGGGGAGCTGTTTTTT	15	TRBJ2-2	-	few	TRBV7-9
CASSPGGYADTQYF	TGTGCCAGCAGTCCGGGGGGGTACGCAGATACGCAGTATTTT	14	TRBJ2-3	TRBD2	-	TRBV12-3/TRBV12-4
CSARDRGPGETQYF	TGCAGTGCTCGGGACAGGGGGCCAGGGGAGACCCAGTACTTC	14	TRBJ2-5	TRBD1	few	TRBV20-1
CASSRNTEAFF	TGTGCCAGCAGTCGCAACACTGAAGCTTTCTTT	11	TRBJ1-1	-	many	TRBV25-1
CASSPPYWETQYF	TGTGCCAGCTCACCACCTTATTGGGAGACCCAGTACTTC	13	TRBJ2-5	-	few	TRBV18